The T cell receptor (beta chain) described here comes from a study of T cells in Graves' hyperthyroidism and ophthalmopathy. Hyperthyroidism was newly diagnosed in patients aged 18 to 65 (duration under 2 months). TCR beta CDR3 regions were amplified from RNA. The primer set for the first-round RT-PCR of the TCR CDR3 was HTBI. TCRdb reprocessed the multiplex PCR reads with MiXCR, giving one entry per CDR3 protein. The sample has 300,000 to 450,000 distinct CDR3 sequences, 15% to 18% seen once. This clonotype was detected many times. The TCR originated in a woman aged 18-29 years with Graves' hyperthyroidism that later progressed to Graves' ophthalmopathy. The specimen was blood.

CDR3 nucleotide sequence: TGTGCCAGCAGCCCGCGGACTAGCGGGATAGATGAGCAGTTCTTC. It encodes CASSPRTSGIDEQFF. The chain links TRBV13 to TRBJ2-1; 12 bases are a match to TRBD2. V dropped 5 bases and J dropped 8; count of bases not matched to a gene: 7. CDR1 PRHDT and CDR2 FYEKMQ come from the germline V gene (reference sequence). The CDR3 is 15 amino acids.